The rows below give T cell receptor beta chains drawn from one sample of a study of cytomegalovirus exposure and HLA in healthy donors. Sequenced by immunoSEQ multiplex PCR; TCRdb stores in-frame clones only, minus some. The repertoire holds almost 75,000 clones, with about 82% as singletons. Source material: PBMCs. Source of these receptors: a man in his thirties or forties in good health and CMV-seronegative. The CDR3 runs from the conserved cysteine through the conserved F or W. Each record gives: V gene, J gene, D gene, CDR3 protein. The D gene is left open where the match is weak.

TRBV5-8	TRBJ1-2	NA	CASSLVSAGLYGYTF
TRBV5-1	TRBJ2-1	TRBD2	CASTNAGGSNEQFF
TRBV4-2	TRBJ2-3	NA	CASSQDSRGSITDTQYF
TRBV7-6	TRBJ2-1	TRBD1	CASSSAQGAKLYNEQFF
TRBV4-3	TRBJ1-1	NA	CASSHGGGLNTEAFF
TRBV5-1	TRBJ1-4	NA	CASSLAGIQNEKLFF
TRBV14	TRBJ2-2	NA	CASSQGLTGELFF
TRBV5-1	TRBJ1-4	TRBD1	CASSWGQGNNEKLFF
TRBV19	TRBJ1-5	TRBD1	CASSTQPGQVEYSNQPQHF
TRBV5-1	TRBJ2-3	TRBD1	CASSRQGVVTDTQYF
TRBV4-3	TRBJ2-5	NA	CASSQEEGLHETQYF
TRBV9	TRBJ2-3	TRBD1	CASSDPKNGTGGPWTQYF
TRBV10-3	TRBJ2-1	TRBD2	CAISRGLAEKRNEQFF
TRBV29-1	TRBJ1-3	TRBD1	CSVEGTGGFSGNTIYF
TRBV5-1	TRBJ2-1	NA	CASSLDAGTHNEQFF
TRBV4-1	TRBJ2-1	NA	CASSQVQGSYNEQFF
TRBV5-4	TRBJ2-1	NA	CASSSMIARNNEQFF
TRBV7-2	TRBJ2-5	NA	CASSFNRDSETQYF
TRBV5-4	TRBJ2-7	NA	CASSLEQGDGYEQYF
TRBV7-9	TRBJ2-7	NA	CASSYGTGGEQYF
TRBV5-1	TRBJ2-1	NA	CASSLEVSGFDEQFF
TRBV11-2	TRBJ2-6	TRBD2	CASRRTPSGGASGANVLTF
TRBV13	TRBJ1-2	TRBD1	CASSTDRYYGYTF
TRBV5-1	TRBJ1-2	TRBD1	CASSLMAGGIAGYTF
TRBV15	TRBJ1-5	TRBD1	CATSRDLLMTGREQPQHF
TRBV27	TRBJ2-3	TRBD2	CASSFLIKTSGISTDTQYF
TRBV7-9	TRBJ1-1	NA	CASSSRGSNHTEAFF